This TCR beta chain was identified during a study of blood T cell repertoires in COVID-19. On the study more broadly: Acute and convalescent COVID-19 specimens originated in the United States, Italy and Spain.

Authors' processing steps: Reference gene primers were amplified, and this amplification served to estimate nucleated cell counts. The repertoire was sequenced with immunoSEQ multiplex PCR; TCRdb's copy has only in-frame clones and lacks some. V and J calls and clone size follow that table, whereas D and trimming were derived from the DNA. The sample holds 370,000 or so clones, approximately 89% seen once. The age range of participants was roughly 18 to 90 years, with residence in fewer than 25 US areas. In assigning cohorts, the study relied on participant-reported clinical history. Germline V gives CDR1 SEHNR, CDR2 FQNEAQ (reference sequence). The CDR3 extends over 11 amino acids. The V end was cut by 3 bases, the J end by 8 bases, with 7 bases between.

V and J are TRBV7-9 and TRBJ1-2, with D maybe TRBD1 (5 bases). This TCR came from a man aged 25 to 45 who had recovered from COVID-19. The material sequenced was PBMCs or T cells enriched from blood (not recorded which). The CDR3 region has the DNA TGTGCCAGCAGCTTCAGGGCGGGCTACACCTTC. Amino acids: CASSFRAGYTF.